Below are 25 T cell receptor beta chains sequenced from a single sample in a study of T-cell reconstitution after alpha-beta-depleted transplantation in children. As it was prepared, the TCRbeta library received unique molecular identifiers. Each CDR3 protein is one row after TCRdb ran MiXCR on the PCR reads. The sample contains 65,000 to 85,000 distinct CDR3 sequences, around 9.9% of which appear only once. Here the sequenced sample was PBMCs, taken before TCRalphabeta/CD19-depleted stem cell transplant. These receptors were obtained from a boy between 10 and 17 years old with acute myeloid leukemia, due to receive a stem cell transplant.

J is TRBJ2-7 and V is TRBV3-1; D is perhaps TRBD1 (5 bases). Trimming took off 4 bases at V and 1 base at J, with 14 bases between the two ends. CDR1 and CDR2 (germline): LGHDT, YNNKEL (reference sequence). CDR3 length equals 15 residues. CDR3 loop: CASSPPSGRSYEQYV. The CDR3 DNA reads as TGTGCCAGCAGCCCTCCGTCAGGGCGATCCTACGAGCAGTACGTC.

This clonotype has a count of ten or more. CDR3 residues: CSARGLADYNEQFF. DNA of the CDR3: TGCAGTGCTAGAGGACTAGCGGATTACAATGAGCAGTTCTTC. The chain links TRBV20-1 to TRBJ2-1; 9 bases agree with TRBD2. The germline gives CDR1 DFQATT, CDR2 SNEGSKA (reference sequence). This CDR3 spans 14 amino acids. V was pared by 1 base and J by 4 bases, with 2 bases of the junction left unmatched.

A note on this clonotype: With a much larger clone just one base away, this may be a read error. The chain recombines TRBV7-2 with TRBJ2-5; TRBD2 agrees at 10 bases. The germline gives CDR1 SGHTA, CDR2 FQGNSA. CDR3 size: 16 residues. Trimming at V came to 5 bases and at J to 1 base, leaving 7 bases not matched to a gene. The CDR3 loop is CASSPGLAMAQETQYF. The CDR3 DNA follows: TGTGCCAGCAGCCCGGGACTAGCGATGGCCCAAGAGACCCAGTACTTC.

This clonotype came up many times. The chain combines TRBV20-1 with TRBJ2-7, with D possibly being TRBD2 (6 bases). The germline V and J ends were trimmed by 7 bases and 2 bases, with 12 bases remaining between them. The CDR3 loop spans 12 amino acids. The germline CDR1 and CDR2 sequences are DFQATT and SNEGSKA (reference sequence). CDR3 sequence: CSGTGTAYEQYF. CDR3 nucleotides: TGCAGTGGGACCGGGACTGCCTACGAGCAGTACTTC.

At least ten counts were recorded for this clonotype. This rearrangement joins TRBV7-9 to TRBJ2-1; D uncertain. Germline V CDR1 and CDR2: SEHNR, FQNEAQ (reference sequence). V was cut by 0 bases and J by 8 bases, with 11 bases left in between. The CDR3 covers 14 residues. DNA for the CDR3: TGTGCCAGCAGCTTAGCGGGAACCCTAGATGAGCAGTTCTTC. This sequence encodes CASSLAGTLDEQFF.

The chain joins TRBV11-2 to TRBJ2-6, with a tentative D call TRBD2 (6 bases). Germline V lookup: CDR1 SGHAT, CDR2 FQNNGV. The CDR3 runs 15 residues. Trimming stripped 5 bases from V and 2 bases from J, with 10 bases between. CDR3 coding DNA: TGTGCCAGCAGCCCATCGGGGGCTGGGGCCAACGTCCTGACTTTC. It codes for CASSPSGAGANVLTF.

The sample holds many counts of this clonotype. The rearrangement links TRBV6-6 to TRBJ2-1; no firm D call. The CDR3 loop spans 11 amino acids. CDR1 is MNHNY, CDR2 SVGAGI, per germline (reference sequence). V was cut by 7 bases and J by 0 bases, with 1 base left in between. DNA for the CDR3: TGTGCCAGCACCTCCTACAATGAGCAGTTCTTC. It specifies CASTSYNEQFF.

This clonotype appeared many times. CDR3 in DNA: TGTGCCATCAGTGACCTGGGACAGGGTAATTCACCCCTCCACTTT. Amino acid sequence: CAISDLGQGNSPLHF. This chain links TRBV10-3 with TRBJ1-6; 9 bases line up with TRBD1. Germline V gives CDR1 ENHRY, CDR2 SYGVKD. CDR3 size: 15 residues. J lost 6 bases, V lost 3 bases, and 3 bases had no gene match.

This clonotype was counted ten times or more. V usage is TRBV28 and J usage is TRBJ2-5, with 8 bases lining up with TRBD1. Germline V gene lookup returns CDR1 MDHEN and CDR2 SYDVKM. The CDR3 contains 16 residues. With V trimmed by 7 bases and J by 2 bases, 12 bases remained unmatched. The CDR3 loop is CASNSRGRGQQETQYF. The CDR3, as DNA: TGTGCCAGCAATTCACGGGGCAGGGGGCAGCAAGAGACCCAGTACTTC. Filled out from reference TRBV28 and TRBJ2-5, the complete variable domain reads DVKVTQSSRYLVKRTGEKVFLECVQDMDHENMFWYRQDPGLGLRLIYFSYDVKMKEKGDIPEGYSVSREKKERFSLILESASTNQTSMYLCASNSRGRGQQETQYFGPGTRLLVL.

This clonotype was found many times. The chain recombines TRBV25-1 with TRBJ2-5; D might be TRBD2 (5 bases). Germline values: CDR1 MGHDK, CDR2 SYGVNS. The CDR3 consists of 14 residues. With 2 bases removed from V and 2 bases from J, the gap between germline ends came to 9 bases. DNA for the CDR3: TGTGCCAGCAGTGAAGCGGGCACTCAAGAGACCCAGTACTTC. Its translation: CASSEAGTQETQYF.

At least ten counts were recorded for this clonotype. The chain couples TRBV29-1 to TRBJ2-7; 8 bases line up with TRBD1. The CDR3 has 14 residues. J was trimmed by 2 bases and V by 2 bases; bases with no gene match: 5. Per the germline V gene, CDR1 is SQVTM and CDR2 is ANQGSEA. Here the CDR3 DNA reads TGCAGCGTTGAACCCGACAGGGGCCCCTACGAGCAGTACGTC. Its protein product is CSVEPDRGPYEQYV.

This clonotype appeared many times. This chain links TRBV28 with TRBJ1-4, with 7 bases fitting TRBD1. Germline V gene data show CDR1 as MDHEN and CDR2 as SYDVKM. V dropped 8 bases and J dropped 2; count of bases not matched to a gene: 11. CDR3 length: 16 residues. In nucleotides, the CDR3 is TGTGCCAGCCCTCGGGGAAGGGGGCCGACTAATGAAAAACTGTTTTTT. As protein: CASPRGRGPTNEKLFF.

This chain joins TRBV28 and TRBJ1-1; 9 bases fit TRBD1. CDR3 length: 16 amino acids. V was clipped by 2 bases and J by 3 bases; unmatched bases: 7. Germline-derived CDR1 and CDR2 are MDHEN and SYDVKM. CDR3 nucleotides: TGTGCCAGCAGTTTAATCGGGACAGGGAAAGACACTGAAGCTTTCTTT. This sequence encodes CASSLIGTGKDTEAFF. The full variable domain, rest sourced from reference TRBV28 and TRBJ1-1, is DVKVTQSSRYLVKRTGEKVFLECVQDMDHENMFWYRQDPGLGLRLIYFSYDVKMKEKGDIPEGYSVSREKKERFSLILESASTNQTSMYLCASSLIGTGKDTEAFFGQGTRLTVV.

This clonotype was recorded at least ten times. The chain uses TRBV5-1 and TRBJ1-1; TRBD1 agrees at 8 bases. With 4 bases clipped from V and 5 bases from J, the junction kept 13 bases outside the gene matches. CDR3 length: 16 amino acids. Germline V gene sequence: CDR1 SGHRS, CDR2 YFSETQ. This chain's CDR3 is CASSLTTTGERTEAFF. CDR3 nucleotide sequence: TGCGCCAGCAGCCTCACTACGACAGGGGAAAGAACTGAAGCTTTCTTT.

This clonotype was seen at least ten times. The rearrangement links TRBV6-2 or TRBV6-3 to TRBJ2-1, with unresolved D. Germline assignment: CDR1 MNHEY and CDR2 SVGEGT. V was shortened by 3 bases and J by 5 bases, with 8 bases between the two germline ends. The CDR3 extends over 13 amino acids. The CDR3 DNA reads TGTGCCAGCAGTTATGGAAGAGACAATGAGCAGTTCTTC. This encodes CASSYGRDNEQFF.

The rearrangement joins TRBV7-8 to TRBJ2-2, with 9 bases identical to TRBD2. The V gene's germline CDR1 is SGHVS and CDR2 FQNEAQ. CDR3 length equals 16 residues. Losses at the gene ends were 1 base for V and 8 bases for J; bases not matched to a gene: 8. CDR3 DNA: TGTGCCAGCAGCTTAGTCTTAGCGGGGGAGAGGGGGGAGCTGTTTTTT. It encodes CASSLVLAGERGELFF.

This clonotype was picked up many times. The chain recombines TRBV27 with TRBJ2-3; the D is unclear. V lost 2 bases and J 6 bases, leaving 6 bases between the germline ends. Germline V gene sequence: CDR1 MNHEY, CDR2 SMNVEV (reference sequence). This CDR3 has 12 amino acids. CDR3 region: CASSLLQDTQYF. Here the CDR3 DNA reads TGTGCCAGCAGTTTACTCCAGGATACGCAGTATTTT.

This chain connects TRBV4-1 to TRBJ2-7; 9 bases map to TRBD2. CDR1 is MGHRA and CDR2 is YSYEKL in the germline V gene. CDR3 length equals 13 residues. Trimming took 1 base from V and 13 from J; bases not matched to a gene: 8. For the CDR3, the DNA is TGCGCCAGCAGCCAAGGTCTTAGCGGGAGAGGATACTTC. This gives the protein CASSQGLSGRGYF.

This clonotype was seen at least ten times. The chain carries TRBV2 and TRBJ2-3, with 9 nucleotides matching TRBD2. Germline V gene data show CDR1 as SNHLY and CDR2 as FYNNEI. The CDR3 has 13 amino acids. Trimming at V came to 7 bases and at J to 7 bases, leaving 6 bases not matched to a gene. CDR3 sequence (DNA): TGTGCCAGCACCCCAGCGGGAGGATATACGCAGTATTTT. This encodes CASTPAGGYTQYF. Full variable domain (remainder filled in from reference TRBV2 and TRBJ2-3): EPEVTQTPSHQVTQMGQEVILRCVPISNHLYFYWYRQILGQKVEFLVSFYNNEISEKSEIFDDQFSVERPDGSNFTLKIRSTKLEDSAMYFCASTPAGGYTQYFGPGTRLTVL.

This clonotype was seen repeatedly, ten times or more. This chain joins TRBV20-1 and TRBJ2-3; tentatively, D is TRBD2 (6 bases). CDR1 and CDR2 from the germline V gene are DFQATT and SNEGSKA (reference sequence). Between the trimmed V and J ends, which lost 3 bases and 0 bases, there was a span of 16 bases. This CDR3 has 16 amino acids. The CDR3 reads CSASFLSGSSTDTQYF. Here the CDR3 DNA reads TGCAGTGCTAGTTTTCTTAGCGGATCTAGCACAGATACGCAGTATTTT.

The sample holds many counts of this clonotype. The V gene is TRBV19, the J gene TRBJ2-2; D gene unclear. In germline, CDR1 is LNHDA, CDR2 SQIVND (reference sequence). The ends were cut back, 7 bases at V and 9 bases at J, with 9 bases in the middle. The CDR3 extends over 11 amino acids. This CDR3 is CASMAPRELFF. CDR3 coding DNA: TGTGCCAGTATGGCCCCAAGGGAGCTGTTTTTT.

This clonotype was observed many times. This CDR3 reads CATSPGQPYEQYV. CDR3 bases: TGTGCCACCTCTCCGGGACAGCCTTACGAGCAGTACGTC. J is TRBJ2-7 and V is TRBV15; 7 bases match TRBD1. The CDR3 has 13 amino acids. J lost 4 bases, V lost 8 bases, and 8 bases had no gene match. The germline CDR1 and CDR2 sequences are LNHNV and YYDKDF (reference sequence).

This clonotype showed up many times. This rearrangement joins TRBV5-5 to TRBJ2-5; 7 nucleotides align to TRBD1. There are 14 residues in the CDR3. CDR1 and CDR2 from the germline V gene are SGHKS and YYEKEE (reference sequence). V shed 4 bases, J shed 2 bases, and the junction held 5 bases outside the gene matches. The CDR3 is CASSLRDRQETQYF. The CDR3 DNA sequence: TGTGCCAGCAGCCTCCGGGACAGACAAGAGACCCAGTACTTC.

This clonotype has ten or more counts. The chain is built from TRBV30 and TRBJ2-1, with D possibly TRBD2 on 6 matching bases. The CDR3 is 14 amino acids. CDR1 GTSNPN and CDR2 SVGIG come from the germline V gene (reference sequence). V was trimmed by 8 bases and J by 5 bases, leaving 19 bases between them. CDR3 residues: CAASEVAVNNEQFF. The CDR3 nucleotides read TGTGCCGCCTCGGAGGTAGCGGTTAACAATGAGCAGTTCTTC. Full variable domain (remainder filled in from reference TRBV30 and TRBJ2-1): SQTIHQWPATLVQPVGSPLSLECTVEGTSNPNLYWYRQAAGRGLQLLFYSVGIGQISSEVPQNLSASRPQDRQFILSSKKLLLSDSGFYLCAASEVAVNNEQFFGPGTRLTVL.

This clonotype was seen ten or more times. The chain carries TRBV20-1 and TRBJ2-7, with 8 bases aligning to TRBD2. Germline loops: CDR1 DFQATT, CDR2 SNEGSKA (reference sequence). The length of the CDR3 is 12 residues. V shed 6 bases, J shed 2 bases, and the junction held 3 bases outside the gene matches. The CDR3 reads CSALAGPYEQYF. DNA for the CDR3: TGCAGTGCCCTAGCGGGCCCCTACGAGCAGTACTTC.